The 5 T cell receptor beta chains below were found in one sample sequenced in a study of blood T cell repertoires in COVID-19. Using immunoSEQ multiplex PCR, the repertoire was profiled, and TCRdb retains in-frame clones only, with some absent. The sample includes roughly 160,000 clones, 81% of them seen just once. Sequencing was performed on PBMCs or T cells enriched from blood (not recorded which). The receptors here all came from a middle-aged woman with acute COVID-19.

V and J are TRBV6-5 and TRBJ1-1; TRBD1 is a possible D gene (5 bases). V lost 4 bases and J 5 bases, leaving 14 bases between the germline ends. The CDR3 loop spans 14 amino acids. The germline V gene encodes CDR1 MNHEY and CDR2 SVGAGI. The CDR3 DNA sequence: TGTGCCAGCAGTTCCACTACAGGAGGGACTGAAGCTTTCTTT. Encoded protein: CASSSTTGGTEAFF.

The chain has TRBV27 and TRBJ2-3, with TRBD2 matching 7 bases. V lost 3 bases, J lost 7 bases, and 16 bases stayed unmatched. The V gene's germline CDR1 is MNHEY and CDR2 SMNVEV (reference sequence). The CDR3 has 17 residues. The CDR3, as DNA: TGTGCCAGCAGTTTTTCGGGGGGAAACGGGAAAAAAAATACGCAGTATTTT. Protein: CASSFSGGNGKKNTQYF.

The rearrangement links TRBV7-9 to TRBJ2-1, with TRBD1 identical over 7 bases. V trimming: 5 bases; J trimming: 3 bases; junction bases outside the gene matches: 7. The CDR3 loop spans 15 amino acids. CDR1 and CDR2 (germline): SEHNR, FQNEAQ (reference sequence). Written as DNA, the CDR3 is TGTGCCAGCAGCGTCTCCGGGACAGTCTACAATGAGCAGTTCTTC. Protein sequence: CASSVSGTVYNEQFF.

V gene TRBV7-6 combines with J gene TRBJ2-1; 7 bases match TRBD2. CDR1 is SGHVS, CDR2 FNYEAQ, per germline. The CDR3 extends over 14 amino acids. Trimming at V came to 5 bases and at J to 8 bases, leaving 9 bases not matched to a gene. The CDR3 coding sequence is TGTGCCAGCAGCCTAACTAGCGCCGGGGATGAGCAGTTCTTC. Protein sequence: CASSLTSAGDEQFF.

The rearrangement uses TRBV5-6 and TRBJ2-5; TRBD2 matches 9 bases. The germline CDR1 and CDR2 sequences are SGHDT and YYEEEE. The CDR3 contains 14 residues. The trim removed 4 bases at V and 2 bases at J, leaving 3 bases unmatched. CDR3 bases: TGTGCCAGCAGCGATGGACTAGCGCAAGAGACCCAGTACTTC. This codes for CASSDGLAQETQYF.